The entry below describes one T cell receptor beta chain. Its antigen remains unknown. The read is 3 residues too short to cover the CDR3 end, so that end is filled in from the germline J gene. The data originate from a study of T cells in women clearing cervical HPV infection. Study in general: Controls' single incident HPV16 infection cleared within 12 months without precancer.

TCRdb keeps only in-frame clones here, not all; method: immunoSEQ multiplex PCR. The specimen's table records more than 15,000 clones. Study-level points and caveats: Each sample's T-cell count was unknown, possibly confounding richness. Timing of associations relative to infection is unclear; T-cell subsets were not isolated.

Germline assignment: CDR1 SGHRS and CDR2 YFSETQ. Trimming cost V 0 bases and J 2 bases, with 9 bases left between them. The CDR3 length is 14 residues. Prevalent HPV16 infections were excluded; only incident single HPV16 infections included. This sequence originates from a woman aged 18 to 75 with a cervical HPV16 infection that either progressed to CIN3+ or cleared (not recorded which). The sequenced sample was blood buffy coat. The genes are TRBV5-1 and TRBJ2-7; maybe TRBD1 (5 bases). The sequenced part of the CDR3 DNA is TGCGCCAGCAGCTTGGTGGTAGGGGCCTACGAG. The encoded protein is CASSLVVGAYE. From start to end, the CDR3 is CASSLVVGAYEQYF. Using reference TRBV5-1 and TRBJ2-7 for the parts outside the CDR3, the full variable domain is KAGVTQTPRYLIKTRGQQVTLSCSPISGHRSVSWYQQTPGQGLQFLFEYFSETQRNKGNFPGRFSGRQFSNSRSEMNVSTLELGDSALYLCASSLVVGAYEQYFGPGTRLTVT.